This T cell receptor beta chain appears in the sequencing data of a study of T cell repertoires in cytomegalovirus infection. Across the study: Signatures in public TCR beta sequences pointed to both CMV infection and matching HLA type. Findings and caveats of the study: Of the TCR beta families, the public ones yielded a cumulative frequency that identified carriers of CMV plus the relevant HLA. In two of eight donors, the top clonotype was HLA-C-restricted CMV-specific.

TCRdb called the reads again in MiXCR, with one record for every CDR3 protein. The table lists more than 500,000 distinct CDR3 sequences, about 17% of them singletons. This clonotype was found many times. Its target is not known. Sequencing used CD8+ T cells from PBMCs. The TCR was taken from a human donor in good health (CMV status not recorded). Some clones in this sample may be carry-over from other donors' samples.

The CDR3 DNA follows: TGTGCCAGCAGCCCCGTGACAGGGGTTAATAATGAGCAGTTCTTC. The encoded protein is CASSPVTGVNNEQFF. The chain carries TRBV7-9 and TRBJ2-1, with TRBD1 matching 8 bases. V lost 5 bases to trimming and J lost 7 bases; unmatched junction nucleotides: 10. There are 15 residues in the CDR3. Germline V CDR1 and CDR2: SEHNR, FQNEAQ (reference sequence).